These 30 T cell receptor beta chains share one sample of origin, sequenced in a study of T cell responses to AZD1222 COVID-19 vaccine. The repertoire was sequenced with immunoSEQ multiplex PCR; TCRdb's copy has only in-frame clones and lacks some. The sample holds some 56,000 clones, approximately 89% seen once. The sample in question was peripheral blood, obtained 28 days after the second AZD1222 dose. The receptors were gathered from an adult who received the AZD1222 COVID-19 vaccine.

The V call is TRBV24-1, the J call TRBJ1-2, with unresolved D. This CDR3 is built from 12 residues. Germline V gene data show CDR1 as KGHDR and CDR2 as SFDVKD. The V and J ends lost 7 bases and 6 bases respectively, with 11 bases between them. In DNA, the CDR3 is TGTGCCACCAGCGTTGCGGGCCATGGCTACACCTTC. Translation gives CATSVAGHGYTF.

This chain uses TRBV5-1 with TRBJ2-3; 9 bases are shared with TRBD2. Trimming at V came to 7 bases and at J to 3 bases, leaving 6 bases not matched to a gene. This CDR3 has 14 residues. Per the germline V gene, CDR1 is SGHRS and CDR2 is YFSETQ. In DNA form, the CDR3 reads TGCGCCAGCGACGCGGGGGGGCCAACAGATACGCAGTATTTT. Protein sequence: CASDAGGPTDTQYF.

V usage is TRBV19 and J usage is TRBJ2-3; TRBD1 matches at 7 bases. After removal of 3 bases from V and 2 bases from J, the junction contained 11 bases not matched to a gene. The CDR3 sequence is 17 residues long. Germline values: CDR1 LNHDA, CDR2 SQIVND (reference sequence). The DNA for the CDR3 is TGTGCCAGTAGTATCCCCTTACGACAGGGCTACACAGATACGCAGTATTTT. Its translation: CASSIPLRQGYTDTQYF.

The gene calls are TRBV30 and TRBJ1-1; 12 nucleotides agree with TRBD1. The germline gives CDR1 GTSNPN, CDR2 SVGIG (reference sequence). This CDR3 is 15 amino acids long. V dropped 3 bases and J dropped 5; count of bases not matched to a gene: 7. DNA of the CDR3: TGTGCCTGGAGGGGGGGACAGGGGGCAATTACTGAAGCTTTCTTT. Translation: CAWRGGQGAITEAFF. Filled out from reference TRBV30 and TRBJ1-1, the complete variable domain reads SQTIHQWPATLVQPVGSPLSLECTVEGTSNPNLYWYRQAAGRGLQLLFYSVGIGQISSEVPQNLSASRPQDRQFILSSKKLLLSDSGFYLCAWRGGQGAITEAFFGQGTRLTVV.

This chain joins TRBV7-8 and TRBJ2-5; D is uncertain. Germline assignment: CDR1 SGHVS and CDR2 FQNEAQ. This CDR3 spans 12 amino acids. V gave up 0 bases and J gave up 4 bases, with 3 bases separating them. The CDR3 protein is CASSLAGETQYF. In nucleotides, the CDR3 is TGTGCCAGCAGCTTAGCGGGAGAGACCCAGTACTTC. The entire variable domain, with the rest obtained from reference TRBV7-8 and TRBJ2-5, is as follows: GAGVSQSPRYKVAKRGQDVALRCDPISGHVSLFWYQQALGQGPEFLTYFQNEAQLDKSGLPSDRFFAERPEGSVSTLKIQRTQQEDSAVYLCASSLAGETQYFGPGTRLLVL.

This clone has just one count. V gene TRBV9 combines with J gene TRBJ2-7; 7 positions match TRBD1. The CDR3 sequence is 14 residues long. The V and J ends lost 4 bases and 0 bases, in that order; junction bases with no gene match: 4. The germline CDR1 and CDR2 sequences are SGDLS and YYNGEE. CDR3 sequence: CASSQTGFSYEQYF. CDR3 nucleotide sequence: TGTGCCAGCAGCCAGACAGGGTTCTCCTACGAGCAGTACTTC.

This rearrangement joins TRBV7-2 to TRBJ2-5, with D maybe TRBD1 (6 bases). Germline V lookup: CDR1 SGHTA, CDR2 FQGNSA. The germline V and J ends were trimmed by 5 bases and 2 bases, with 15 bases remaining between them. There are 15 residues in the CDR3. CDR3 sequence reads: CASSPSTGSQETQYF. The CDR3 nucleotides are TGTGCCAGCAGCCCGTCCACAGGGTCGCAAGAGACCCAGTACTTC.

This chain joins TRBV11-2 and TRBJ2-1; TRBD2 aligns across 12 bases. Germline values: CDR1 SGHAT, CDR2 FQNNGV. The ends lost 2 bases at V and 9 bases at J; junction bases unmatched: 5. The CDR3 is 15 residues long. The CDR3 DNA is TGTGCCAGCAGCTTACCCTCTAGCGGGAGGGTTGAGCAGTTCTTC. The encoded protein is CASSLPSSGRVEQFF.

This chain connects TRBV6-1 to TRBJ2-7, with D unresolved. The CDR3 covers 14 residues. Trimming took 1 base from V and 3 from J, leaving 10 bases between them. The V gene's germline CDR1 is MNHNS and CDR2 SASEGT. The CDR3 spells CASSEGSLNYEQYF. In DNA, the CDR3 is TGTGCCAGCAGTGAAGGGTCCTTGAACTACGAGCAGTACTTC.

V gene TRBV21-1 combines with J gene TRBJ1-5; the DNA was not compared with TRBD1, the D call given in the table. TRBV21-1 constitutes a pseudogene. CDR3 length: 16 amino acids. CDR3 protein: CASSKGAGGHNQPQHF. CDR3 nucleotides: TGTGCCAGCAGCAAAGGGGCAGGGGGCCACAATCAGCCCCAGCATTTT.

The rearrangement uses TRBV7-8 and TRBJ2-7, with D hard to call. The CDR3 covers 12 residues. In germline, CDR1 is SGHVS, CDR2 FQNEAQ. V lost 5 bases and J 6 bases, leaving 11 bases between the germline ends. CDR3 in amino acids: CASSRVVREQYF. The DNA of the CDR3 is TGTGCCAGCAGCCGGGTCGTCCGCGAGCAGTACTTC.

The chain uses TRBV4-3 and TRBJ2-1; 11 positions agree with TRBD2. V shed 6 bases, J shed 1 base, and the junction held 20 bases outside the gene matches. The germline CDR1 and CDR2 sequences are LGHNA and YSLEER. The CDR3 loop spans 21 amino acids. The CDR3 DNA reads TGCGCCAGCAGTCTTGGGATCCCGGGACTAGCGGATCCGATATCCTACAATGAGCAGTTCTTC. It codes for CASSLGIPGLADPISYNEQFF.

This clone was seen a single time. The chain is built from TRBV5-1 and TRBJ2-7; 10 bases align to TRBD2. Germline V gene sequence: CDR1 SGHRS, CDR2 YFSETQ. This CDR3 spans 14 amino acids. With V trimmed by 0 bases and J by 4 bases, 1 base remained unmatched. The CDR3 here is CASSLGTSGYEQYF. DNA of the CDR3: TGCGCCAGCAGCTTGGGGACTAGCGGTTACGAGCAGTACTTC.

This clone was seen only a few times. The chain employs TRBV6-5 and TRBJ1-1; D possibly corresponds to TRBD1 (5 bases). Trimming left V 6 bases short and J 6 bases short, with 14 bases between. Germline CDR1 is MNHEY and CDR2 is SVGAGI. CDR3 length equals 13 residues. This CDR3 is CASRLAGMAEAFF. The CDR3, as DNA: TGTGCCAGCAGGCTAGCAGGGATGGCTGAAGCTTTCTTT.

The chain links TRBV28 to TRBJ1-1, with 11 nucleotides matching TRBD1. The CDR3 is made up of 16 amino acids. Germline V gene data show CDR1 as MDHEN and CDR2 as SYDVKM. V was pared by 5 bases and J by 0 bases, with 5 bases of the junction left unmatched. The CDR3 coding sequence is TGTGCCAGCAGTCCCGGGACAGGGGGTGTGAACACTGAAGCTTTCTTT. Its translation: CASSPGTGGVNTEAFF.

The chain has TRBV6-5 and TRBJ1-1; D gene ambiguous. This CDR3 spans 13 amino acids. Trimming removed 8 bases from V and 1 base from J, with 11 bases in between. Looked up from germline, CDR1 is MNHEY and CDR2 is SVGAGI. CDR3 region: CASLKVSNTEAFF. The CDR3 DNA follows: TGTGCCAGCTTGAAGGTATCGAACACTGAAGCTTTCTTT.

This sequence joins TRBV10-2 and TRBJ2-4, with D perhaps TRBD1 (5 bases). The CDR3 is 16 residues long. CDR1 is WSHSY and CDR2 is SAAADI in the germline V gene. V was shortened by 3 bases and J by 2 bases, with 14 bases between the two germline ends. The DNA of the CDR3 is TGCGCCAGCAGTGACCCCACGCAGGGAACCAAAAACATTCAGTACTTC. This sequence encodes CASSDPTQGTKNIQYF.

The chain links TRBV14 to TRBJ1-2; 8 bases match TRBD1. V shed 4 bases and J 4 bases; nucleotides not matched to a gene: 5. CDR1 SGHDN and CDR2 FVKESK come from the germline V gene. The CDR3 has 14 amino acids. This chain's CDR3 is CASSPLGQGYGYTF. CDR3 nucleotides: TGTGCCAGCAGCCCTCTCGGACAGGGCTATGGCTACACCTTC.

The genes are TRBV6-5 and TRBJ2-7; D tentatively reads TRBD1 or TRBD2 (5 bases each). Trimming stripped 5 bases from V and 5 bases from J, with 13 bases between. The CDR3 consists of 13 residues. Per germline, CDR1 MNHEY and CDR2 SVGAGI. The CDR3 region is CASSLGRGDEQYF. The CDR3 region has the DNA TGTGCCAGCAGTCTTGGTAGGGGAGACGAGCAGTACTTC.

V is TRBV9 and J is TRBJ1-2, with TRBD1 as a possible D gene (6 bases). The CDR3 spans 15 residues. Germline CDR1 reads SGDLS; CDR2 reads YYNGEE. Deletions cut 4 bases from V and 0 bases from J, with 13 bases between. This chain's CDR3 is CASSRQELTNYGYTF. CDR3 nucleotides: TGTGCCAGCAGCAGACAGGAGCTCACTAACTATGGCTACACCTTC. Looking up the rest from reference TRBV9 and TRBJ1-2 gives the full variable domain: DSGVTQTPKHLITATGQRVTLRCSPRSGDLSVYWYQQSLDQGLQFLIQYYNGEERAKGNILERFSAQQFPDLHSELNLSSLELGDSALYFCASSRQELTNYGYTFGSGTRLTVV.

J is TRBJ1-2 and V is TRBV10-1; the D gene is possibly TRBD1 (6 bases). CDR1 is WNHNN, CDR2 SYGVQD, per germline (reference sequence). V lost 5 bases and J 2 bases, leaving 9 bases between the germline ends. The CDR3 runs 13 residues. In DNA, the CDR3 is TGCGCCAGCAGTATAGACAGGAACTATGGCTACACCTTC. It yields the protein CASSIDRNYGYTF.

The rearrangement joins TRBV2 to TRBJ2-5; a possible D gene is TRBD1 (6 bases). From germline, CDR1 is SNHLY and CDR2 FYNNEI. The CDR3 loop spans 15 amino acids. With 6 bases removed from V and 3 bases from J, the gap between germline ends came to 17 bases. CDR3 nucleotides: TGTGCCAGCAGAGCACGGCAACAGGGAGAAGAGACCCAGTACTTC. This gives the protein CASRARQQGEETQYF.

This clone is a singleton in its sample. CDR3 nucleotide sequence: TGTGCCAGCGACCCCACAGGGGCCATCTATGGCTACACCTTC. Its translation: CASDPTGAIYGYTF. This sequence joins TRBV7-2 and TRBJ1-2, with 7 positions matching TRBD1. The germline CDR1 and CDR2 sequences are SGHTA and FQGNSA. Trimming removed 8 bases from V and 4 bases from J; junction bases left unmatched: 10. This CDR3 is 14 amino acids long.

This chain uses TRBV2 with TRBJ2-7; D perhaps matches TRBD1 (6 bases). The CDR3 loop spans 15 amino acids. With 8 bases removed from V and 3 bases from J, the gap between germline ends came to 20 bases. Per germline, CDR1 SNHLY and CDR2 FYNNEI. CDR3 residues: CASEEGTLSGYEQYF. Here the CDR3 DNA reads TGTGCCAGCGAGGAAGGGACACTAAGCGGCTACGAGCAGTACTTC.

The genes are TRBV2 and TRBJ2-7, with D possibly TRBD2 on 5 matching bases. The V gene lost 6 bases and the J gene lost 8 bases, with 14 bases spanning the gap. The CDR3 contains 12 residues. From germline, CDR1 is SNHLY and CDR2 FYNNEI. The CDR3 sequence: CASSAPSGKQYF. CDR3 coding DNA: TGTGCCAGCAGCGCACCGTCCGGGAAGCAGTACTTC.

The chain recombines TRBV18 with TRBJ1-1; D gene unclear. V was pared by 6 bases and J by 1 base, with 12 bases between. The germline V gene encodes CDR1 KGHSH and CDR2 LQKENI. This CDR3 is built from 14 residues. CDR3 in DNA: TGTGCCAGCTCGGCTTTGGGCGGGAACACTGAAGCTTTCTTT. It encodes CASSALGGNTEAFF. Combining the CDR3 with reference TRBV18 and TRBJ1-1 gives the whole variable domain NAGVMQNPRHLVRRRGQEARLRCSPMKGHSHVYWYRQLPEEGLKFMVYLQKENIIDESGMPKERFSAEFPKEGPSILRIQQVVRGDSAAYFCASSALGGNTEAFFGQGTRLTVV.

This clone is a singleton in its sample. V and J are TRBV9 and TRBJ2-3, with a tentative D call TRBD2 (6 bases). The CDR3 spans 19 residues. From germline, CDR1 is SGDLS and CDR2 YYNGEE. The V and J ends lost 0 bases and 4 bases respectively, with 24 bases between them. The CDR3 nucleotides are TGTGCCAGCAGCGTAGGCGGGATGTCGGGTGCGAGAGAAGCAGATACGCAGTATTTT. Protein product: CASSVGGMSGAREADTQYF.

The gene calls are TRBV19 and TRBJ2-3, with D maybe TRBD2 (5 bases). The CDR3 spans 14 residues. The V end was cut by 0 bases, the J end by 7 bases, with 11 bases between. Germline lookup yields CDR1 LNHDA and CDR2 SQIVND (reference sequence). CDR3 protein: CASSIDRNGNTQYF. The CDR3 DNA is TGTGCCAGTAGTATAGATAGGAACGGGAATACGCAGTATTTT.

A few counts support this clone. V is TRBV7-2 and J is TRBJ2-2; D ambiguous. V was trimmed by 2 bases and J by 2 bases, leaving 9 bases between them. CDR3 size: 15 residues. The germline gives CDR1 SGHTA, CDR2 FQGNSA. The CDR3 region has the DNA TGTGCCAGCAGCTTACAGAAGAGCAACACCGGGGAGCTGTTTTTT. This codes for CASSLQKSNTGELFF.

The chain has TRBV11-3 and TRBJ2-7; D might be TRBD1 or TRBD2, each matching 6 bases. CDR1 SGHNT and CDR2 YENEEA come from the germline V gene. V shed 1 base and J shed 0 bases, with 13 bases lying between them. The CDR3 is made up of 16 amino acids. The CDR3 sequence: CASSLGGGSVSYEQYF. The CDR3 region has the DNA TGTGCCAGCAGCTTAGGAGGGGGGTCCGTCTCCTACGAGCAGTACTTC.